This T cell receptor (beta chain) was identified during a study of blood T cell repertoires in COVID-19. Looking at the study overall: Sites in the United States, Italy and Spain provided acute and convalescent COVID-19 samples. Nucleic acid was either cDNA or gDNA, and it came from T cells, B-cell-depleted T cells, or PBMCs.

V was trimmed by 3 bases and J by 7 bases, leaving 12 bases between them. CDR3 length: 13 residues. Germline V lookup: CDR1 LNHDA, CDR2 SQIVND (reference sequence). Per the original data handling: Reference gene primer amplification gave estimated nucleated cell counts. The data were produced by immunoSEQ multiplex PCR, yet TCRdb's version contains in-frame clones alone and is incomplete. Clonal size and the V and J genes are those of that table, whereas D and trimming came from the DNA. The sample shows about 90,000 clones, approximately 90% of them seen only once. The chain couples TRBV19 to TRBJ1-1; maybe TRBD1 (5 bases). The TCR originated in a human donor with active COVID-19. The donor label of this sample is uncertain. Sequenced sample: peripheral blood. CDR3 sequence reads: CASSINGANEAFF. CDR3 coding DNA: TGTGCCAGTAGTATTAATGGGGCCAATGAAGCTTTCTTT.